This is a list of T cell receptor beta chains from one sample in a study of blood T cell repertoires in COVID-19. Clones were sequenced by immunoSEQ multiplex PCR, and TCRdb holds only the in-frame ones, with some missing. The sample consists of about 220,000 clones, 80% to 85% of them appearing once. Sequencing was carried out using peripheral blood. The receptors derive from a woman aged 65 to 85 with COVID-19, enrolled during active disease. Both conserved end residues are part of each CDR3. The D gene is left open where the match is weak. Size values are once, few and many counts, or a class for expanded clones, and some rows have none.

NA,TRBV28,TRBJ2-1,once,CASIPDSMTPNEQFF,TGTGCCAGCATCCCGGACAGTATGACCCCAAATGAGCAGTTCTTC
TRBD1,TRBV5-6,TRBJ1-4,NA,CASSRTGDVAEEKLFF,TGTGCCAGCAGCCGAACAGGGGACGTCGCGGAAGAAAAACTGTTTTTT
NA,TRBV18,TRBJ2-4,NA,CASSPLSPGAKNIQYF,TGTGCCAGCTCACCGTTATCTCCGGGAGCCAAAAACATTCAGTACTTC
NA,TRBV30,TRBJ2-1,NA,CAWGGASSYNEQFF,TGTGCCTGGGGGGGGGCGAGCTCCTACAATGAGCAGTTCTTC
NA,TRBV6-5,TRBJ1-2,NA,CASRKGDDYGYTF,TGTGCCAGCCGGAAGGGGGATGACTATGGCTACACCTTC
NA,TRBV4-3,TRBJ2-3,NA,CASSQAGDPTDTQYF,TGCGCCAGCAGCCAAGCGGGGGACCCCACAGATACGCAGTATTTT
NA,TRBV6-4,TRBJ2-2,NA,CASSGEGGTGELFF,TGTGCCAGCAGCGGGGAAGGGGGTACCGGGGAGCTGTTTTTT
NA,TRBV6-6,TRBJ2-1,NA,CASSYEGLTYNEQFF,TGTGCCAGCAGTTACGAGGGACTTACGTACAATGAGCAGTTCTTC
TRBD2,TRBV4-2,TRBJ2-3,few,CASSRRGADTQYF,TGTGCCAGCAGCCGACGGGGGGCAGATACGCAGTATTTT
NA,TRBV28,TRBJ1-2,NA,CASSPSPGRTVRDGYTF,TGTGCCAGCAGTCCCTCTCCAGGGAGGACGGTGAGGGATGGCTACACCTTC
TRBD2,TRBV27,TRBJ2-7,NA,CASRSPLQGLGYEQYF,TGTGCCAGCAGATCACCCTTACAGGGACTAGGCTACGAGCAGTACTTC
NA,TRBV7-2,TRBJ2-1,NA,CASTQTGTLPYNEQFF,TGTGCCAGCACCCAAACCGGGACTTTACCTTACAATGAGCAGTTCTTC
TRBD1,TRBV6-5,TRBJ2-4,once,CATSDRGRTKNIQYF,TGTGCCACCTCGGACAGGGGGCGTACCAAAAACATTCAGTACTTC
TRBD1,TRBV28,TRBJ1-4,NA,CASQGGAREKLFF,TGTGCCAGCCAGGGGGGCGCACGGGAAAAACTGTTTTTT
TRBD2,TRBV7-2,TRBJ2-2,NA,CASSSSGRGTGELFF,TGTGCCAGCAGCTCCAGCGGGAGGGGTACCGGGGAGCTGTTTTTT
NA,TRBV28,TRBJ2-1,NA,CASSLSTSHNEQFF,TGTGCCAGCAGTTTATCTACCTCACACAATGAGCAGTTCTTC
NA,TRBV10-3,TRBJ2-5,NA,CAIRLDRNQETQYF,TGTGCCATCAGGTTAGACAGAAATCAAGAGACCCAGTACTTC
NA,TRBV2,TRBJ1-1,few,CASSIRSQNTEAFF,TGTGCCAGCAGTATTCGGTCCCAGAACACTGAAGCTTTCTTT
NA,TRBV18,TRBJ1-1,NA,CASSPPSQSSNTEAFF,TGTGCCAGCTCACCACCGTCACAGAGTTCGAACACTGAAGCTTTCTTT
NA,TRBV28,TRBJ2-7,NA,CASGGESRGSYEQYF,TGTGCCAGCGGAGGGGAATCAAGGGGTTCCTACGAGCAGTACTTC
NA,TRBV13,TRBJ1-1,NA,CASSFRGMSNTEAFF,TGTGCCAGCAGCTTCCGAGGGATGAGTAACACTGAAGCTTTCTTT
NA,TRBV28,TRBJ1-4,NA,CASSFEKRLLNEKLFF,TGTGCCAGCAGTTTCGAAAAGAGGCTACTTAATGAAAAACTGTTTTTT
TRBD2,TRBV7-2,TRBJ2-3,once,CASSSGLAGKTDTQYF,TGTGCCAGCAGCTCTGGACTAGCGGGAAAAACAGATACGCAGTATTTT
TRBD1,TRBV7-2,TRBJ1-1,NA,CASSKDRGNTEAFF,TGTGCCAGCAGCAAGGACAGGGGGAACACTGAAGCTTTCTTT
TRBD2,TRBV29-1,TRBJ2-7,NA,CSVKGLAEYEQYF,TGCAGCGTTAAAGGTCTAGCGGAGTACGAGCAGTACTTC
TRBD1,TRBV5-6,TRBJ2-7,NA,CASSLTTGAVDEQYF,TGTGCCAGCAGCTTGACTACAGGGGCCGTGGACGAGCAGTACTTC
TRBD1,TRBV27,TRBJ1-4,NA,CASARDRGTQGLFF,TGTGCCAGCGCCCGGGACAGGGGGACCCAGGGACTGTTTTTT
TRBD1,TRBV5-1,TRBJ1-4,once,CASSSPGGRGRGEKLFF,TGCGCCAGCAGCTCCCCAGGGGGCAGGGGCAGAGGGGAAAAACTGTTTTTT
NA,TRBV7-2,TRBJ2-5,NA,CASSLGGAGETQYF,TGTGCCAGCAGCTTGGGCGGGGCTGGAGAGACCCAGTACTTC
NA,TRBV6-6,TRBJ2-5,NA,CASSPRSSGALIETQYF,TGTGCCAGCAGTCCCCGTTCGAGTGGAGCCCTTATAGAGACCCAGTACTTC
TRBD2,TRBV2,TRBJ2-2,NA,CASRRTSDTGELFF,TGTGCCAGTCGCCGAACTAGCGACACCGGGGAGCTGTTTTTT
NA,TRBV24-1,TRBJ2-1,NA,CATSYRGQTTNEQFF,TGTGCCACCTCGTATCGGGGTCAGACCACCAATGAGCAGTTCTTC
NA,TRBV5-1,TRBJ1-2,NA,CASSLLTQGRNYGYTF,TGCGCCAGCAGCTTGTTGACTCAGGGGCGGAACTATGGCTACACCTTC
TRBD1,TRBV6-5,TRBJ2-3,NA,CASSYSDRGADTQYF,TGTGCCAGCAGTTACTCGGACAGGGGCGCAGATACGCAGTATTTT
TRBD2,TRBV2,TRBJ2-3,NA,CASTRRGEGLNTDTQYF,TGTGCCAGCACTAGGCGGGGGGAGGGGCTAAACACAGATACGCAGTATTTT
NA,TRBV6-1,TRBJ1-4,NA,CASSEAFGAEKLFF,TGTGCCAGCAGTGAAGCGTTTGGGGCTGAAAAACTGTTTTTT
NA,TRBV9,TRBJ2-1,NA,CASSSVGGVSYNEQFF,TGTGCCAGCAGCTCAGTAGGGGGAGTGAGTTACAATGAGCAGTTCTTC
NA,TRBV6-5,TRBJ2-1,few,CASSHGGEQFF,TGTGCCAGCAGCCATGGGGGGGAGCAGTTCTTC
TRBD1,TRBV28,TRBJ2-7,few,CATLRQGALYEQYF,TGTGCCACCTTAAGACAGGGGGCTCTCTACGAGCAGTACTTC
TRBD1,TRBV5-1,TRBJ2-7,NA,CASSWTGISYEQYF,TGCGCCAGCAGCTGGACAGGAATCTCCTACGAGCAGTACTTC
TRBD2,TRBV5-1,TRBJ2-5,NA,CASSLSTSGLGETQYF,TGCGCCAGCAGCTTGTCGACTAGCGGCCTGGGAGAGACCCAGTACTTC
NA,TRBV6-1,TRBJ2-1,NA,CASSERQGDLKQFF,TGTGCCAGCAGTGAAAGACAAGGGGATCTCAAGCAGTTCTTC
TRBD1,TRBV6-2/TRBV6-3,TRBJ1-1,few,CASSYLTGGEAFF,TGTGCCAGCAGTTACCTGACAGGGGGCGAAGCTTTCTTT
NA,TRBV6-2/TRBV6-3,TRBJ1-5,NA,CASSYGAGSNQPQHF,TGTGCCAGCAGTTACGGGGCAGGCAGCAATCAGCCCCAGCATTTT
NA,TRBV7-2,TRBJ1-3,NA,CASSLAWGSGNTIYF,TGTGCCAGCAGCTTAGCATGGGGCAGTGGAAACACCATATATTTT
NA,TRBV3-1/TRBV3-2,TRBJ2-1,few,CASSQVGADSSYNEQFF,TGTGCCAGCAGCCAAGTTGGAGCGGATAGCTCCTACAATGAGCAGTTCTTC
NA,TRBV28,TRBJ1-1,NA,CASSFGQGFEAFF,TGTGCCAGCAGTTTTGGGCAGGGTTTTGAAGCTTTCTTT
TRBD1,TRBV5-6,TRBJ1-4,NA,CASSLNRGTPARNEKLFF,TGTGCCAGCAGCCTCAACAGGGGTACGCCGGCAAGGAATGAAAAACTGTTTTTT
TRBD1,TRBV9,TRBJ2-1,NA,CASSVGQGAFDEQFF,TGTGCCAGCAGCGTAGGGCAGGGGGCCTTCGATGAGCAGTTCTTC
TRBD2,TRBV7-2,TRBJ2-5,NA,CASSSILAGGGETQYF,TGTGCCAGCAGCTCGATACTAGCGGGAGGGGGAGAGACCCAGTACTTC
NA,TRBV5-1,TRBJ1-6,NA,CASTADSYNSPLHF,TGCGCCAGCACCGCGGACAGCTATAATTCACCCCTCCACTTT